Listed below are T cell receptor beta chains from one sample, sequenced in a study of blood T cell repertoires in COVID-19. Data came from immunoSEQ multiplex PCR; TCRdb stores just in-frame clones and leaves some out. The sample gives about 230,000 clones, 65% to 85% of which show up once; about 9% is in the top ten. The sample taken for sequencing was peripheral blood. The receptors stem from a man aged 40-49 years with active or convalescent COVID-19. The CDR3 runs from the conserved cysteine through the conserved F or W. The D gene is left open where the match is weak. Clone size appears in some rows only: once, few, many, or a class for an expanded clone.

NA,TRBJ1-1,NA,TRBV7-3,TGTGCCAGCAGCCCACTCGCGAGGAGTAGTAACACTGAAGCTTTCTTT,CASSPLARSSNTEAFF
NA,TRBJ2-7,NA,TRBV11-3,TGTGCCAGTCGGGGGACAGCAACCTACGAGCAGTACTTC,CASRGTATYEQYF
once,TRBJ1-1,NA,TRBV28,TGTGCCAGCGGGGGGGCTAGGACTGAAGCTTTCTTT,CASGGARTEAFF
NA,TRBJ1-2,NA,TRBV24-1,TGTGCCACCAGTGATCTCCTGGAGGGCAGTTTTAGACCCAGGGATGGCTACACCTTC,CATSDLLEGSFRPRDGYTF
NA,TRBJ1-5,TRBD1,TRBV6-1,TGTGCCAGCAGGGAAGAACAGGGGCCCTCAAGGTATGGCAATCAGCCCCAGCATTTT,CASREEQGPSRYGNQPQHF
NA,TRBJ2-2,NA,TRBV9,TGTGCCAGCAGCTCCGGGACTCCCTTAAACACCGGGGAGCTGTTTTTT,CASSSGTPLNTGELFF
NA,TRBJ2-7,TRBD2,TRBV5-4,TGTGCCAGCAGCTTAACCCTAGCGGGAGGTCAGGCGGGGGAGCAGTACTTC,CASSLTLAGGQAGEQYF
NA,TRBJ1-1,NA,TRBV5-1,TGCGCCAGCAGCTCGCAAGGGGGGAACACTGAAGCTTTCTTT,CASSSQGGNTEAFF
NA,TRBJ2-7,NA,TRBV3-1/TRBV3-2,TGTGCCAGCCGTCCACCCGGGGGCTACGAGCAGTACTTC,CASRPPGGYEQYF
NA,TRBJ1-2,TRBD1,TRBV27,TGTGCCAGCAGACCCGGGACAGGCGACTTCGTGTATGGCTACACCTTC,CASRPGTGDFVYGYTF
NA,TRBJ2-5,TRBD2,TRBV9,TGTGCCAGCAGCGTAGTAGGGAGCGGGGGGGAGACCCAGTACTTC,CASSVVGSGGETQYF
NA,TRBJ2-3,TRBD2,TRBV2,TGTGCCAGCAGGGGGGGGCTAGCGGGACGAGATACGCAGTATTTT,CASRGGLAGRDTQYF
NA,TRBJ2-4,NA,TRBV21-1,TGTGCCAGCACCTCGACAGGGATCCAAAACATTCAGTACTTC,CASTSTGIQNIQYF
NA,TRBJ1-4,TRBD1,TRBV28,TGTGCCAGCAGATTACGTCAGGGGGCACGATCGGGTTCTGAAAAACTGTTTTTT,CASRLRQGARSGSEKLFF
NA,TRBJ1-2,NA,TRBV9,TGTGCCAGCAGCGGCCCAACCCAGAACTATGGCTACACCTTC,CASSGPTQNYGYTF
NA,TRBJ1-4,TRBD1,TRBV7-2,TGTGCCAGCAGCTGGAACAGGGGTGTTGGTGAAAAACTGTTTTTT,CASSWNRGVGEKLFF
NA,TRBJ1-2,TRBD1,TRBV24-1,TGTGCCACCAGTGATTCGGACAGGGTGAATGGCTACACCTTC,CATSDSDRVNGYTF
NA,TRBJ2-5,TRBD1,TRBV2,TGTGCCAGCAGTGTGGAGGACAGGGAGGAGACCCAGTACTTC,CASSVEDREETQYF
NA,TRBJ2-7,TRBD2,TRBV7-8,TGTGCCAGCAGCTTAGTTGGGGGAGGGCCCCGGGGCGAGCAGTACTTC,CASSLVGGGPRGEQYF
NA,TRBJ1-3,TRBD1,TRBV24-1,TGTGCCACCCAGGAGACAGGGCTTGGAAACACCATATATTTT,CATQETGLGNTIYF
NA,TRBJ2-7,NA,TRBV11-2,TGTGCCAGCAGCCCTATCTCCTACGAGCAGTACTTC,CASSPISYEQYF
NA,TRBJ1-4,NA,TRBV12-3/TRBV12-4,TGTGCCAGCAGTCCGCCCCAGGGTGAAAAACTGTTTTTT,CASSPPQGEKLFF
NA,TRBJ2-7,NA,TRBV6-2/TRBV6-3,TGTGCCAGCAGCCACAACTACGAGCAGTACTTC,CASSHNYEQYF
NA,TRBJ1-2,NA,TRBV18,TGTGCCAGCTCAACACGGCGCGGCAGCACTAACTATGGCTACACCTTC,CASSTRRGSTNYGYTF
NA,TRBJ2-7,TRBD1,TRBV30,TGTGCCTGGAGTGTACGGGGACAGGGATCCTACGAGCAGTACTTC,CAWSVRGQGSYEQYF
NA,TRBJ2-2,NA,TRBV9,TGTGCCAGCAGCGTAGGGGAGGAACACACCGGGGAGCTGTTTTTT,CASSVGEEHTGELFF
NA,TRBJ1-4,NA,TRBV19,TGTGCCAGTAGCCGACAGTGGGGTGATGAAAAACTGTTTTTT,CASSRQWGDEKLFF
NA,TRBJ1-1,NA,TRBV30,TGTGCCTTCCACGACAGCCTCAACGAAGCTTTCTTT,CAFHDSLNEAFF
NA,TRBJ2-3,NA,TRBV5-4,TGTGCCAGCAGCTTGGTGGGTAGCGGCACAGATACGCAGTATTTT,CASSLVGSGTDTQYF
NA,TRBJ1-1,TRBD1,TRBV5-1,TGCGCCAGCAGCGGCCGGGACAGGAACACTGAAGCTTTCTTT,CASSGRDRNTEAFF
NA,TRBJ1-1,NA,TRBV6-2/TRBV6-3,TGTGCCAGCAGCATAGACAGTTTTACTGAAGCTTTCTTT,CASSIDSFTEAFF
NA,TRBJ2-1,TRBD2,TRBV11-3,TGTGCCAGCAGCTTAGGAGGGACTAGCGGTACCAATGAGCAGTTCTTC,CASSLGGTSGTNEQFF
NA,TRBJ1-6,NA,TRBV18,TGTGCCAGCTCACTCGGAGATTCACCCCTCCACTTT,CASSLGDSPLHF
NA,TRBJ1-6,NA,TRBV12-1,TGTGCCAGCAGCTCACCGGAGACAGGGGGCGATTCACCCCTCCACTTT,CASSSPETGGDSPLHF
NA,TRBJ1-4,TRBD1,TRBV29-1,TGCAGCGTTGGGACAGGGGCTGAAAAACTGTTTTTT,CSVGTGAEKLFF
NA,TRBJ1-1,TRBD1,TRBV7-2,TGTGCCAGCAGCTCCTGGGACAGGGGGGATGGCACTGAAGCTTTCTTT,CASSSWDRGDGTEAFF
NA,TRBJ1-2,NA,TRBV4-1,TGCGCCAGCAGCCAAGGAGAGGGTAAGGGCTACACCTTC,CASSQGEGKGYTF
once,TRBJ2-3,NA,TRBV6-7,TGTGCCAGCAGTTACGTAGAGACAGATACGCAGTATTTT,CASSYVETDTQYF
NA,TRBJ1-1,TRBD1,TRBV2,TGTGCCAGCAGGTCCGGGACAGCCAGGGGATCCACTGAAGCTTTCTTT,CASRSGTARGSTEAFF
NA,TRBJ1-6,NA,TRBV9,TGTGCCAGCAGCCCACGCGGGACGAATAATTCACCCCTCCACTTT,CASSPRGTNNSPLHF